This paragraph reports one T cell receptor (beta chain). The specificity of this receptor is unknown. Within one base of it there is no much larger clone, and no base qualities were kept. TRB sequencing used genomic DNA with the immunoSEQ assay at survey resolution or the hsTCRB kit. From the authors' description of their analysis: The immunoSEQ software handled initial read processing, and the LymphoSeq R package was used for repertoire analyses. For each TRB dataset, clonality was calculated as 1 minus normalized Shannon entropy, and the Gini coefficient was computed as well. Phenotypes of unsorted samples were inferred by mapping TRB sequences from sorted subsets of the recipient or donor onto the same recipient's unsorted samples. TCRdb provides this immuneACCESS table in a form limited to in-frame rearrangements. Some clones are lacking; in checked studies, under half of them reflect an unresolved V gene, and why the rest are absent is not known. That table is the source of V, J and clone size, and D and trimming were worked out from the DNA. The sample table contains around 21,000 clones; only one count was recorded for around 90% of them. The ten most abundant clones make up around 7.9% of the sample.

The data derive from a study of T cells after posttransplantation cyclophosphamide (dated by TCRdb to 2016 to 2017). Some background on the complete study: Using TRB sequencing, the study followed how the T cell repertoire rebuilt after myeloablative bone marrow transplantation with posttransplantation cyclophosphamide given as GVHD prophylaxis. TRB sequencing was performed on blood from all 34 PTCy patients with 1-year posttransplant specimens. In 3 patients, up to roughly 3 additional blood samples taken between 2 and 5.2 years after transplant also underwent TRB sequencing, as did pretransplant blood from a handful of patients. Public TRB sequences were searched against a database of over 3,600 sequences associated with responses to pathogens, tumor antigens, self-antigens and alloantigens. Samples from a few dozen PTCy-treated patients, along with samples from 15 to 20 of their related bone marrow donors, underwent antigen receptor sequencing. Because TRA and TRB clonality were tightly correlated in fewer than 10 samples, subsequent TCR analyses were focused on TRB only.

The CDR3 covers 17 residues, taking in both the cysteine and the phenylalanine. Only CDR3 DNA remains: 51 bases, in frame from the first base. Reading the germline V gene gives CDR1 SGDLS and CDR2 YYNGEE. Trimming leaves V shorter by 0 bases and J shorter by 6 bases, with the junction holding 9 bases beyond the gene matches. This sample's treatment or condition label indicates: high-dose cyclophosphamide on days +3 and +4 as single-agent GVHD prophylaxis. Patients in the PTCy group got busulfan and fludarabine conditioning, a marrow graft from a related or unrelated donor, and cyclophosphamide on days +3 and +4. PTCy-treated patients came from a prospective multi-institutional clinical trial. Peripheral blood and bone marrow mononuclear cells were isolated by Ficoll-Hypaque density centrifugation and cryopreserved. The research as a whole found: At 1-2 months, donor-recipient similarity was low but rose over the first year, and the later blood repertoires were often dominated by donor CD8+ memory clones. The TRB repertoires of T cells infiltrating skin or the GI tract showed only limited overlap with the TRB repertoires found in blood. Across around 48 patients, recipient CMV seropositivity and CMV reactivation were highly associated with TRB clonality; PTCy diversity was similar to CNI/methotrexate controls.

The TCR comes from a female patient aged 40 to 50 who received an allogeneic stem cell transplant from a related donor, was CMV-positive, and had no GVHD. Once a transplant has taken place, some T cells may be donor derived. In this chain, TRBV9 is recombined with TRBJ1-5; a stretch of 10 junction bases matches TRBD1. The material was PBMCs, obtained after allogeneic stem cell transplant with posttransplant cyclophosphamide. The CDR3 is CASSVGPGQGLGQPQHF. The DNA reads TGTGCCAGCAGCGTAGGACCGGGACAGGGGTTAGGTCAGCCCCAGCATTTT.